This is a list of T cell receptor beta chains from one sample in a study of T cell responses to AZD1222 COVID-19 vaccine. Only in-frame clones appear in the TCRdb table, and some are missing; sequencing was by immunoSEQ multiplex PCR. The sample carries roughly 110,000 clones, around 92% recorded once. Source: peripheral blood, taken 28 days after the second AZD1222 dose. The receptors here all came from an adult who received the AZD1222 COVID-19 vaccine. Each CDR3 is given with its conserved first and last residue. The size entry is marked missing in some rows and otherwise reads once, few, many or a size class.

CDR3: CATSRRVVGPNTEAFF
V: TRBV15
length: 16
size: .
J: TRBJ1-1

CDR3: CASSLGTSYSNQPQHF
V: TRBV19
length: 16
size: .
J: TRBJ1-5

CDR3: CASSYAAGELFF
V: TRBV4-1
length: 12
size: many
J: TRBJ2-2

CDR3: CASSQDFYATAQYF
V: TRBV14
length: 14
size: .
J: TRBJ2-7

CDR3: CASSFAREDNYGYTF
V: TRBV7-2
length: 15
size: .
J: TRBJ1-2

CDR3: CASSYSVRGIGNQPQHF
V: TRBV6-2/TRBV6-3
length: 17
size: .
J: TRBJ1-5

CDR3: CASSLRQGGEQYF
V: TRBV7-3
length: 13
size: .
J: TRBJ2-7

CDR3: CASSTRQGVYNEQFF
V: TRBV19
length: 15
size: .
J: TRBJ2-1

CDR3: CASSHRDRGSYEQYF
V: TRBV7-9
length: 15
size: few
J: TRBJ2-7

CDR3: CSVMTGKDQPQHF
V: TRBV29-1
length: 13
size: .
J: TRBJ1-5

CDR3: CASKGTREETQYF
V: TRBV2
length: 13
size: .
J: TRBJ2-5

CDR3: CASSQSTGGYRNTEAFF
V: TRBV3-1/TRBV3-2
length: 17
size: .
J: TRBJ1-1

CDR3: CASKTGGTEAFF
V: TRBV19
length: 12
size: medium-sized
J: TRBJ1-1

CDR3: CSATVSQGNQPQHF
V: TRBV29-1
length: 14
size: .
J: TRBJ1-5

CDR3: CATIPWGTEAFF
V: TRBV6-5
length: 12
size: .
J: TRBJ1-1

CDR3: CASSLSGNEQFF
V: TRBV7-2
length: 12
size: .
J: TRBJ2-1

CDR3: CASSPRQGDTEAFF
V: TRBV18
length: 14
size: .
J: TRBJ1-1

CDR3: CASRILGGEKLFF
V: TRBV11-2
length: 13
size: .
J: TRBJ1-4

CDR3: CASSRTTPREDGYTF
V: TRBV7-9
length: 15
size: .
J: TRBJ1-2

CDR3: CASSPRRTGELFF
V: TRBV9
length: 13
size: .
J: TRBJ2-2

CDR3: CASSPGGAGGQPQHF
V: TRBV11-2
length: 15
size: many
J: TRBJ1-5

CDR3: CAISGHTNEQFF
V: TRBV10-3
length: 12
size: .
J: TRBJ2-1

CDR3: CASSSLGASGGALYNEQFF
V: TRBV11-2
length: 19
size: once
J: TRBJ2-1

CDR3: CASSLEGLTEAFF
V: TRBV7-9
length: 13
size: .
J: TRBJ1-1

CDR3: CAISTGSRQFF
V: TRBV10-3
length: 11
size: few
J: TRBJ2-1

CDR3: CASSLTGYEKLFF
V: TRBV27
length: 13
size: .
J: TRBJ1-4

CDR3: CASGLTGTGVGNSPLHF
V: TRBV12-5
length: 17
size: .
J: TRBJ1-6

CDR3: CAWSVFVGTGKRGEQFF
V: TRBV30
length: 17
size: .
J: TRBJ2-1

CDR3: CASSLELAAEQYF
V: TRBV5-6
length: 13
size: .
J: TRBJ2-7

CDR3: CASMGVQMYEQYF
V: TRBV19
length: 13
size: few
J: TRBJ2-7

CDR3: CATEPGQRPNSPLHF
V: TRBV19
length: 15
size: .
J: TRBJ1-6

CDR3: CASSQARGGNEQFF
V: TRBV3-1/TRBV3-2
length: 14
size: .
J: TRBJ2-1

CDR3: CASSLAGPQGYANYGYTF
V: TRBV7-9
length: 18
size: .
J: TRBJ1-2

CDR3: CASSQGRGGPTEAFF
V: TRBV4-1
length: 15
size: .
J: TRBJ1-1

CDR3: CSAPSGDGETQYF
V: TRBV29-1
length: 13
size: .
J: TRBJ2-5

CDR3: CASRDGSNQPQHF
V: TRBV12-3/TRBV12-4
length: 13
size: .
J: TRBJ1-5

CDR3: CASSSKKSGGTEAFF
V: TRBV5-4
length: 15
size: .
J: TRBJ1-1

CDR3: CASNTVGGYEQYF
V: TRBV5-6
length: 13
size: .
J: TRBJ2-7

CDR3: CAWRQMNTEAFF
V: TRBV30
length: 12
size: .
J: TRBJ1-1

CDR3: CASSLTRGDYGYTF
V: TRBV4-3
length: 14
size: .
J: TRBJ1-2